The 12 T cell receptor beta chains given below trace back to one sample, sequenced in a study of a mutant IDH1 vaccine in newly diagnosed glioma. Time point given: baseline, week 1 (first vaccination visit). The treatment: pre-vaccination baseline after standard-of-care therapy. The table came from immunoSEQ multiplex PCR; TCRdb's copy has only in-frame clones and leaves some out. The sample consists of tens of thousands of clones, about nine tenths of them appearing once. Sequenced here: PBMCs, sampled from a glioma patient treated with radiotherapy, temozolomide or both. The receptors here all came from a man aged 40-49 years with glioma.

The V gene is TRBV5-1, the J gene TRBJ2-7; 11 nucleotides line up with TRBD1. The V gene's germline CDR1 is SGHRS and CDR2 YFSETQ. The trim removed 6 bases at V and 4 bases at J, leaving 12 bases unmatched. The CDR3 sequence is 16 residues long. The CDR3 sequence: CASTLVVGTGGYEQYF. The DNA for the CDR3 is TGCGCCAGCACCCTGGTCGTAGGGACAGGGGGATACGAGCAGTACTTC. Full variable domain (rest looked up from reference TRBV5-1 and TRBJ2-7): KAGVTQTPRYLIKTRGQQVTLSCSPISGHRSVSWYQQTPGQGLQFLFEYFSETQRNKGNFPGRFSGRQFSNSRSEMNVSTLELGDSALYLCASTLVVGTGGYEQYFGPGTRLTVT.

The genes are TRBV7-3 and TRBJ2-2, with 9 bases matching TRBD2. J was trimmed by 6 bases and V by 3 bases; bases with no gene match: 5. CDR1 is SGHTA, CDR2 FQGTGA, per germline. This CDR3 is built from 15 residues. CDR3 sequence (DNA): TGTGCCAGCAGCTTTCGAGCGGGAGGTTCCGGGGAGCTGTTTTTT. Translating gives CASSFRAGGSGELFF.

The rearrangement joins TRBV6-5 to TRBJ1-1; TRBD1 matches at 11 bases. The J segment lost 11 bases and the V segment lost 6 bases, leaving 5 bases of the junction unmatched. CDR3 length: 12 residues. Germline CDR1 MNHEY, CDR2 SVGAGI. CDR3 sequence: CASRPGQGAAFF. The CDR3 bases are TGTGCCAGCAGACCTGGACAGGGGGCTGCTTTCTTT.

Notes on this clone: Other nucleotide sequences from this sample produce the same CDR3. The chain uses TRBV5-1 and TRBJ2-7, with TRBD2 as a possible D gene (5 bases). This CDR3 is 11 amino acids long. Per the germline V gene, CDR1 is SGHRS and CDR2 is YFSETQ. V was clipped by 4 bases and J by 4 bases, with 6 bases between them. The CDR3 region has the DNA TGCGCCAGCAGCCTAGCTTACGAGCAGTACTTC. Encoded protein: CASSLAYEQYF.

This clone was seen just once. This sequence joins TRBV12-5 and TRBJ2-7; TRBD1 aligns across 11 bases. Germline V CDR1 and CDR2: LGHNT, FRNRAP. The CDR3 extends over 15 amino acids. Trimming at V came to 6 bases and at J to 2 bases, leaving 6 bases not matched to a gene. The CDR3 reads CASGNPGQGAYEQYF. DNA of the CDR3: TGTGCTAGTGGGAATCCGGGACAGGGGGCCTACGAGCAGTACTTC.

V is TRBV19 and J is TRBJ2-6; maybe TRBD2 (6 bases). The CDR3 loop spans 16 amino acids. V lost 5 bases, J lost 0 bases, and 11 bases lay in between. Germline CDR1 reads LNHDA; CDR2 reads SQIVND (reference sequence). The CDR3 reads CASSRRDASGANVLTF. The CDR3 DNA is TGTGCCAGTAGTCGGAGGGACGCCTCTGGGGCCAACGTCCTGACTTTC.

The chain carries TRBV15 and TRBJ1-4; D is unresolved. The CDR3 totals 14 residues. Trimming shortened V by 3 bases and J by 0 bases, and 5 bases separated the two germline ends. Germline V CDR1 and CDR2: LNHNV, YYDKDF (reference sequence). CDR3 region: CATSRTATNEKLFF. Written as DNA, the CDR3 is TGTGCCACCAGCAGGACGGCAACTAATGAAAAACTGTTTTTT.

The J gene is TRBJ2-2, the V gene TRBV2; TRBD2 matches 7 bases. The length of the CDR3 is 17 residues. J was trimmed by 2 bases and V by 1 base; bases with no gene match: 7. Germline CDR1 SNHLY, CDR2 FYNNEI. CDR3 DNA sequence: TGTGCCAGCAGTGAAGTTTCGGGACTACCAAACACCGGGGAGCTGTTTTTT. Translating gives CASSEVSGLPNTGELFF.

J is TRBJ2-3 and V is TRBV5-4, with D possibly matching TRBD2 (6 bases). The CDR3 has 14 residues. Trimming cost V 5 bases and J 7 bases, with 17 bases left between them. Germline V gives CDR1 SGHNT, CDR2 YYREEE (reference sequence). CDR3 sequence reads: CASRLFGGGNTQYF. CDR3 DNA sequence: TGTGCCAGCAGACTGTTCGGGGGTGGAAATACGCAGTATTTT.

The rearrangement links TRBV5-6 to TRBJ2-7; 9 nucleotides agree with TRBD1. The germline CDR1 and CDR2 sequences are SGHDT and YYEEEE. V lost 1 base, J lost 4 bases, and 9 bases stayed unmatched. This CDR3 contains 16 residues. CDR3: CASSLTLGQGWYEQYF. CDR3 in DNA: TGTGCCAGCAGCTTGACCCTGGGACAGGGTTGGTACGAGCAGTACTTC.

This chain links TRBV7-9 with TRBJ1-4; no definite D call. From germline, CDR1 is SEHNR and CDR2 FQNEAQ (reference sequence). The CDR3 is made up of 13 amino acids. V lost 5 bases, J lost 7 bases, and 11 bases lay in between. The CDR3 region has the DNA TGTGCCAGCAGCCCTTGGGAAGGTGAAAAACTGTTTTTT. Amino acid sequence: CASSPWEGEKLFF.

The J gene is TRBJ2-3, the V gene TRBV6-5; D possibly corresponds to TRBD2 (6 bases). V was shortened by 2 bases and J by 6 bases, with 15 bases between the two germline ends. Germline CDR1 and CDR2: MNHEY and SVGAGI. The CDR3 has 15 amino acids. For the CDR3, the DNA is TGTGCCAGCAGTTACGAGTCGGGAGAGTGGGATACGCAGTATTTT. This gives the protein CASSYESGEWDTQYF.